This is a list of T cell receptor beta chains from one sample in a study of T-cell reconstitution after alpha-beta-depleted transplantation in children. MiXCR, run by TCRdb on the PCR reads, gives a single entry per CDR3 protein. Among 350,000 to 450,000 distinct CDR3 sequences listed, 13% were seen once. The sequenced sample was PBMCs, obtained from the stem cell graft. These receptors all stem from a human donor who donated a stem cell graft to a child with Fanconi anemia. Each CDR3 is given without its conserved first and last residue.

v_gene	j_gene	CDR3aa
TRBV10-3	TRBJ2-2	AISNTGGSGELF
TRBV4-3	TRBJ2-2	ASSQGGQGNDGELF
TRBV5-1	TRBJ2-2	ASGEGLRVARAGELF
TRBV7-2	TRBJ2-3	ASSLGARGIGLDTQY
TRBV11-2	TRBJ2-5	ASSPRDPRETQY
TRBV7-9	TRBJ2-7	ASSHRDRANEQY
TRBV12-3/TRBV12-4	TRBJ2-7	TSSPLAGGYRQY
TRBV28	TRBJ2-4	ASTKQGVTS
TRBV11-1	TRBJ1-1	ASSFEGPGQSNTEAF
TRBV4-2	TRBJ2-3	ASSQAPAGTYVDTQY
TRBV4-2	TRBJ2-3	ASSQGVSGGDTQY
TRBV6-5	TRBJ1-1	ASSSPTGLNTEAF
TRBV10-1	TRBJ2-7	ASTGDPHEQY
TRBV7-6	TRBJ2-3	ASSLSGQGLGSTDTQY
TRBV12-3/TRBV12-4	TRBJ2-7	ASSLLADSYEQY
TRBV6-2/TRBV6-3	TRBJ1-1	ASRRLDSEAF
TRBV5-1	TRBJ1-2	ASSIDRSYGYT
TRBV7-2	TRBJ1-1	ASSTPPGQGPEAF
TRBV20-1	TRBJ1-2	SARETGQNNYGYT
TRBV9	TRBJ2-1	ASSPGGGSNEQF
TRBV9	TRBJ2-1	ASSVRGDLLNNEQF
TRBV19	TRBJ2-2	ASSPRDRGLNTGELF
TRBV5-1	TRBJ2-1	ASSLRGGEQF
TRBV10-1	TRBJ2-3	ASSGYSGGRSTDTQY
TRBV28	TRBJ1-4	ASTLQGSHEKLF
TRBV7-2	TRBJ1-5	ASRRGGADQPQH
TRBV11-2	TRBJ1-1	ASSQSGQGAGSEAF
TRBV11-2	TRBJ2-7	ASSPVSLTAQNEQY